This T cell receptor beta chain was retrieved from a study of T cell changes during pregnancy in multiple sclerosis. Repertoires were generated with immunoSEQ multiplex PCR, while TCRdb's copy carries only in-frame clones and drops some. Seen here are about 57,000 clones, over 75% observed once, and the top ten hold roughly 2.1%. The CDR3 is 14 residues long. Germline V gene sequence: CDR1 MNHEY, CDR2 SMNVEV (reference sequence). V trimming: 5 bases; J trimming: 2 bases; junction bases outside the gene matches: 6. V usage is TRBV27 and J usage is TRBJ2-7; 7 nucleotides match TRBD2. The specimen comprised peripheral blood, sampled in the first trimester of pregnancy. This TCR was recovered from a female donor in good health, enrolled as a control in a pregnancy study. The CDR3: CASSPREGTYEQYF. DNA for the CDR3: TGTGCCAGCAGTCCCAGGGAGGGGACCTACGAGCAGTACTTC.